The rows below give T cell receptor beta chains drawn from one sample of a study of blood T cell repertoires in COVID-19. Assay: immunoSEQ multiplex PCR; the TCRdb copy retains only in-frame clones and omits some. Here the sample spans around 95,000 clones, over 80% being singletons. Sequenced material: peripheral blood. All receptors derive from a man aged 50 to 59 with active or convalescent COVID-19. Each CDR3 is given with its conserved first and last residue. Each record gives: J gene, V gene, D gene, clone size, CDR3 length, CDR3 DNA, CDR3 protein. A D gene is named only where the DNA matches it firmly. Rows give clone size only sometimes, using once, few, many, or a class for an expanded clone.

J: TRBJ1-4
V: TRBV5-4
D: TRBD1
size: -
length: 15
DNA: TGTGCCAGCAGCTTGGCAGGGGGCCCTAATGAAAAACTGTTTTTT
CDR3: CASSLAGGPNEKLFF

J: TRBJ2-7
V: TRBV5-1
D: TRBD2
size: -
length: 18
DNA: TGCGCCAGCAGCTTGAAAGGACGTACGCAGCGGGAGGGTTACGAGCAGTACTTC
CDR3: CASSLKGRTQREGYEQYF

J: TRBJ1-5
V: TRBV6-5
D: -
size: -
length: 12
DNA: TGTGCCAGCAGCCCCTTCGGTCAGCCCCAGCATTTT
CDR3: CASSPFGQPQHF

J: TRBJ2-3
V: TRBV18
D: -
size: -
length: 15
DNA: TGTGCCAGCTCGCCGACTCAGGGGAACACAGATACGCAGTATTTT
CDR3: CASSPTQGNTDTQYF

J: TRBJ1-1
V: TRBV11-2
D: TRBD1
size: -
length: 13
DNA: TGTGCCAGCAGCGTGGGACAGAGATCTGAAGCTTTCTTT
CDR3: CASSVGQRSEAFF

J: TRBJ2-5
V: TRBV5-1
D: TRBD1
size: -
length: 16
DNA: TGCGCCAGCAGCGGTCTGGGGACAGGGGGCTTGGAGACCCAGTACTTC
CDR3: CASSGLGTGGLETQYF

J: TRBJ2-7
V: TRBV12-3/TRBV12-4
D: -
size: -
length: 12
DNA: TGTGCCAGCTGCCAGGGGATCTACGAGCAGTACTTC
CDR3: CASCQGIYEQYF

J: TRBJ2-2
V: TRBV4-1
D: TRBD1
size: -
length: 15
DNA: TGCGCCAGCAGCCCGCCTGGACAGGGGACCGGGGAGCTGTTTTTT
CDR3: CASSPPGQGTGELFF

J: TRBJ2-6
V: TRBV30
D: -
size: -
length: 15
DNA: TGTGCCTGGGCGGGTTTAGGTAGTGGGGCCAACGTCCTGACTTTC
CDR3: CAWAGLGSGANVLTF

J: TRBJ2-7
V: TRBV27
D: TRBD2
size: -
length: 14
DNA: TGTGCCAGCAGTTTAAGCGGGGGACAATACGAGCAGTACTTC
CDR3: CASSLSGGQYEQYF

J: TRBJ2-7
V: TRBV5-1
D: TRBD1
size: once
length: 14
DNA: TGCGCCAGCAGCCCAAGGACAGGGGATGTCGAGCAGTACTTC
CDR3: CASSPRTGDVEQYF

J: TRBJ2-1
V: TRBV20-1
D: TRBD2
size: once
length: 14
DNA: TGCAGTGCTAGTTGGTCTAGCGGGGGCAATGAGCAGTTCTTC
CDR3: CSASWSSGGNEQFF

J: TRBJ1-2
V: TRBV13
D: -
size: -
length: 15
DNA: TGTGCCAGCAGCTTAGGGTCCAGGCATCCCTATGGCTACACCTTC
CDR3: CASSLGSRHPYGYTF

J: TRBJ2-7
V: TRBV6-5
D: TRBD1
size: -
length: 15
DNA: TGTGCCAGCACCGAGACAGGGCGCCATCCATACGAGCAGTACTTC
CDR3: CASTETGRHPYEQYF

J: TRBJ2-1
V: TRBV28
D: TRBD2
size: -
length: 15
DNA: TGTGCCAGCAGTTATTTAACTAGCGGGAGGGATGAGCAGTTCTTC
CDR3: CASSYLTSGRDEQFF

J: TRBJ1-2
V: TRBV11-2
D: TRBD1
size: -
length: 15
DNA: TGTGCCAGCAGCTTAGGACAGGGGGCGGCCTATGGCTACACCTTC
CDR3: CASSLGQGAAYGYTF

J: TRBJ2-1
V: TRBV4-1
D: -
size: few
length: 17
DNA: TGCGCCAGCAGTTCAAGCCCCCCTAGCGTCTCCTACAATGAGCAGTTCTTC
CDR3: CASSSSPPSVSYNEQFF

J: TRBJ2-1
V: TRBV2
D: -
size: -
length: 13
DNA: TGTGCCAGCAGTAGCGGGTCCTACAATGAGCAGTTCTTC
CDR3: CASSSGSYNEQFF

J: TRBJ1-4
V: TRBV10-3
D: TRBD1
size: -
length: 15
DNA: TGTGCCATCAGTGAGTCCCAACCGGACAGGGCTTCACTGTTTTTT
CDR3: CAISESQPDRASLFF

J: TRBJ2-3
V: TRBV4-2
D: TRBD2
size: -
length: 20
DNA: TGTGCCAGCAGCCAAGAAGGAATGGCTAGCGGGAGTTGGTCCACAGATACGCAGTATTTT
CDR3: CASSQEGMASGSWSTDTQYF

J: TRBJ2-3
V: TRBV9
D: TRBD1
size: -
length: 15
DNA: TGTGCCAGCAGCGTCACGGGACAGGTCACAGATACGCAGTATTTT
CDR3: CASSVTGQVTDTQYF

J: TRBJ2-7
V: TRBV12-3/TRBV12-4
D: -
size: -
length: 13
DNA: TGTGCCAGCAGGAGAGGGGGATCCTACGAGCAGTACTTC
CDR3: CASRRGGSYEQYF

J: TRBJ2-1
V: TRBV12-3/TRBV12-4
D: -
size: -
length: 12
DNA: TGTGCCAGCAGTTTATCGCGGGCTGAGCAGTTCTTC
CDR3: CASSLSRAEQFF

J: TRBJ1-5
V: TRBV4-2
D: -
size: -
length: 15
DNA: TGTGCCAGCAGCCAAGATGCAGGGGGCAATCAGCCCCAGCATTTT
CDR3: CASSQDAGGNQPQHF

J: TRBJ1-5
V: TRBV9
D: -
size: -
length: 15
DNA: TGTGCCAGCAGCGAGGGGCTTTTAGACAATCAGCCCCAGCATTTT
CDR3: CASSEGLLDNQPQHF

J: TRBJ2-7
V: TRBV27
D: TRBD1
size: once
length: 18
DNA: TGTGCCAGCAGACCTGGGACAGGGGGCTTAAGGGGGTTCAACGAGCAGTACTTC
CDR3: CASRPGTGGLRGFNEQYF

J: TRBJ1-1
V: TRBV27
D: -
size: -
length: 14
DNA: TGTGCCAGCAGTTACGCGGGGGGGGACACTGAAGCTTTCTTT
CDR3: CASSYAGGDTEAFF